The source of this T cell receptor beta chain is a study of blood T cell repertoires in COVID-19. On the study more broadly: PBMCs, B-cell-depleted T cells, or T cells were the source of the cDNA or gDNA that made up the material.

TCRdb's copy holds only in-frame clones and misses some; the assay was immunoSEQ multiplex PCR. The sample holds about 280,000 clones, about nine tenths seen once. The CDR3 extends over 13 amino acids. The ends lost 5 bases at V and 7 bases at J; junction bases unmatched: 3. The sequence came from a woman between 35 and 50 years old who had recovered from COVID-19. The source material was peripheral blood. This rearrangement joins TRBV12-3 or TRBV12-4 to TRBJ1-5, with 9 bases that match TRBD1. CDR3 loop: CASSRDREQPQHF. DNA for the CDR3: TGTGCCAGCAGTCGGGACAGGGAACAGCCCCAGCATTTT.